This T cell receptor (beta chain) was identified during a study of ipilimumab plus nivolumab after autologous stem cell transplantation. About the research overall: Patients received a median of roughly 5 ipilimumab and roughly eight nivolumab doses. Points from the study as a whole: TCR repertoire, Treg phenotype and gut microbiota reportedly support more study of this approach.

Patients received nivolumab 3 mg/kg at weeks 1, 4, 7, 10, then fortnightly to week 26. Concerning this clone itself: What it recognizes is unknown.

The assay was immunoSEQ multiplex PCR, and TCRdb's table has in-frame clones only and misses some. The table lists a few thousand clones, approximately 70% of them singletons, with roughly 27% in the top ten. V was pared by 4 bases and J by 0 bases, with 13 bases between. Germline CDR1 and CDR2: SGHDT and YYEEEE. The CDR3 is made up of 15 amino acids. This clonotype was sampled from a male donor with multiple myeloma. V and J are TRBV5-6 and TRBJ1-1; D unclear. Sequencing used PBMCs, obtained in a trial of ipilimumab plus nivolumab as post-transplant consolidation. CDR3 DNA: TGTGCCAGCAGCCCGTACGGAACCATGAACACTGAAGCTTTCTTT. The encoded protein is CASSPYGTMNTEAFF.